Each of the 26 T cell receptor beta chains below was sequenced from the same sample in a study of T-cell memory formation after mild COVID-19. TCRdb passed the 5' RACE reads through MiXCR, listing each CDR3 protein once. Here the sample spans tens of thousands of distinct CDR3 sequences, just under 8% being singletons. The sequenced material came from PBMCs or a T cell subset sorted from them (not recorded which). The receptor set was obtained from a man between 18 and 29 years old who had mild COVID-19 (a few samples of this study predate the infection). Cell type and time point are not known.

The rearrangement links TRBV6-1 to TRBJ2-2; TRBD1 aligns across 12 bases. CDR1 and CDR2 from the germline V gene are MNHNS and SASEGT. The CDR3 runs to 14 residues. J was trimmed by 4 bases and V by 9 bases; bases with no gene match: 3. The CDR3 DNA reads TGTGCCAGTGGGACAGGGGGCCTCACCGGGGAGCTGTTTTTT. It translates to CASGTGGLTGELFF.

CDR3 sequence reads: CASSTGTINTEAFF. In nucleotides, the CDR3 is TGTGCCAGCAGCACCGGGACAATCAACACTGAAGCTTTCTTT. The chain combines TRBV12-3 or TRBV12-4 with TRBJ1-1; possible D gene TRBD1, 6 bases. This CDR3 is 14 amino acids long. The V end was cut by 6 bases, the J end by 2 bases, with 13 bases between.

This clonotype was seen at least ten times. The rearrangement links TRBV12-3 or TRBV12-4 to TRBJ1-2; 10 bases are shared with TRBD1. This CDR3 is built from 12 residues. The junction had 9 bases not matched to a gene; V was cut back by 7 bases and J by 13 bases. The CDR3, as DNA: TGTGCCAGCACCCTGGACAGGGGGTCGGTCACCTTC. Protein: CASTLDRGSVTF.

Ten or more counts support this clonotype. The chain is built from TRBV3-1 and TRBJ2-3; D is possibly TRBD1 (9 bases). The germline CDR1 and CDR2 sequences are LGHDT and YNNKEL (reference sequence). CDR3 size: 22 residues. V was cut by 2 bases and J by 2 bases, with 32 bases left in between. CDR3 sequence: CASSQLTWEGQGLAGSTDTQYF. In DNA, the CDR3 is TGTGCCAGCAGCCAACTAACTTGGGAGGGACAGGGCTTAGCGGGGTCCACAGATACGCAGTATTTT.

This clonotype was seen repeatedly, ten times or more. The rearrangement joins TRBV4-3 to TRBJ1-3; D perhaps matches TRBD1 (5 bases). There are 15 residues in the CDR3. CDR1 LGHNA and CDR2 YSLEER come from the germline V gene. Trimming removed 0 bases from V and 3 bases from J, with 9 bases in between. In DNA form, the CDR3 reads TGCGCCAGCAGCCAAGATGGGGCGGATGGAAACACCATATATTTT. Protein product: CASSQDGADGNTIYF.

This clonotype was found once. CDR3 sequence reads: CASSLAETGADTQYF. In nucleotides, the CDR3 is TGTGCCAGCAGCTTAGCCGAGACAGGGGCAGATACGCAGTATTTT. The chain recombines TRBV7-2 with TRBJ2-3; TRBD1 matches 8 bases. J lost 4 bases, V lost 0 bases, and 3 bases had no gene match. The CDR3 consists of 15 residues. Germline V gene sequence: CDR1 SGHTA, CDR2 FQGNSA.

This clonotype came up a few times. The V and J genes are TRBV24-1 and TRBJ2-3, with 10 bases aligning to TRBD2. CDR1 KGHDR and CDR2 SFDVKD come from the germline V gene. J was trimmed by 6 bases and V by 7 bases; bases with no gene match: 9. CDR3 length equals 15 residues. CDR3: CATSTERGGADTQYF. The CDR3 nucleotides read TGTGCCACCAGCACCGAGCGGGGGGGCGCGGATACGCAGTATTTT.

This clonotype showed up many times. The chain employs TRBV4-1 and TRBJ2-5; TRBD1 aligns across 7 bases. The CDR3 consists of 16 residues. Losses at the gene ends were 1 base for V and 4 bases for J; bases not matched to a gene: 9. Germline lookup yields CDR1 MGHRA and CDR2 YSYEKL. The CDR3 here is CASSQGIQGWRETQYF. For the CDR3, the DNA is TGCGCCAGCAGCCAAGGAATACAGGGGTGGAGAGAGACCCAGTACTTC.

The gene calls are TRBV23-1 and TRBJ1-1; a possible D gene is TRBD1 (6 bases). TRBV23-1 is noted as an ORF with a role that remains uncertain. The CDR3 runs 17 residues. The V gene lost 1 base and the J gene lost 6 bases, with 21 bases spanning the gap. The CDR3 DNA reads as TGCGCCAGCAGTCAATGGGACATCCGAGGACGGGGTCCTGAAGCTTTCTTT. Translated: CASSQWDIRGRGPEAFF.

This clonotype has a count of ten or more. The J gene is TRBJ2-3, the V gene TRBV5-1; D is tentatively TRBD1 or TRBD2 (5 bases each). V gave up 0 bases and J gave up 0 bases, with 11 bases separating them. Per the germline V gene, CDR1 is SGHRS and CDR2 is YFSETQ. The CDR3 loop spans 16 amino acids. The CDR3 protein is CASSLGGFASTDTQYF. The CDR3 DNA reads as TGCGCCAGCAGCTTGGGGGGGTTCGCGAGCACAGATACGCAGTATTTT.

This clonotype was counted at least ten times. This chain links TRBV6-5 with TRBJ2-2, with unresolved D. The CDR3 has 14 residues. The germline V gene encodes CDR1 MNHEY and CDR2 SVGAGI. Between the trimmed V and J ends, which lost 5 bases and 5 bases, there was a span of 12 bases. The DNA of the CDR3 is TGTGCCAGCAGTAGGCGACCTGAAACCGGGGAGCTGTTTTTT. It is translated as CASSRRPETGELFF.

V usage is TRBV2 and J usage is TRBJ1-1; TRBD1 is a possible D gene (5 bases). CDR3 size: 15 residues. Germline-derived CDR1 and CDR2 are SNHLY and FYNNEI. V lost 0 bases, J lost 4 bases, and 12 bases lay in between. The CDR3 coding sequence is TGTGCCAGCAGTGAAGCGGAGGGGTGGAGCACTGAAGCTTTCTTT. Translating it yields CASSEAEGWSTEAFF.

This clonotype was detected many times. The V call is TRBV7-9, the J call TRBJ1-2; the D is unclear. The germline CDR1 and CDR2 sequences are SEHNR and FQNEAQ (reference sequence). Trimming removed 4 bases at V and 3 bases at J, with 12 bases between. This CDR3 has 14 residues. This chain's CDR3 is CASSSWEGHYGYTF. The DNA of the CDR3 is TGTGCCAGCAGCTCCTGGGAGGGTCACTATGGCTACACCTTC.

This clonotype was recorded many times. V and J are TRBV5-1 and TRBJ2-3; 11 positions match TRBD2. CDR1 and CDR2 from the germline V gene are SGHRS and YFSETQ. CDR3 length: 19 amino acids. V lost 0 bases and J lost 2; bases outside the gene matches: 11. DNA for the CDR3: TGCGCCAGCAGCTTGGCGCTAGCGGGGGGACCGGTCCACACAGATACGCAGTATTTT. Translated, it gives CASSLALAGGPVHTDTQYF.

This clonotype was detected many times. The CDR3 here is CASSWGLDRNTGELFF. The CDR3 DNA reads as TGTGCCAGCAGTTGGGGGTTGGACAGGAACACCGGGGAGCTGTTTTTT. The chain links TRBV27 to TRBJ2-2; TRBD1 might be the D (6 bases). The V gene's germline CDR1 is MNHEY and CDR2 SMNVEV (reference sequence). CDR3 size: 16 residues. V gave up 4 bases and J gave up 1 base, with 13 bases separating them.

This clonotype was detected ten times or more. The genes are TRBV7-9 and TRBJ1-2; a weak D match, TRBD1 (6 bases). The V and J ends lost 5 bases and 5 bases respectively, with 21 bases between them. Looked up from germline, CDR1 is SEHNR and CDR2 is FQNEAQ (reference sequence). The CDR3 runs to 16 residues. CDR3 sequence reads: CASSPQQGPPLYGYTF. CDR3 DNA: TGTGCCAGCAGCCCCCAGCAGGGGCCACCTCTGTATGGCTACACCTTC.

At least ten counts were recorded for this clonotype. The rearrangement joins TRBV7-6 to TRBJ1-1, with TRBD1 as a possible D gene (6 bases). Germline CDR1 and CDR2: SGHVS and FNYEAQ. The CDR3 is made up of 15 amino acids. With 6 bases removed from V and 0 bases from J, the gap between germline ends came to 14 bases. CDR3 nucleotide sequence: TGTGCCAGCAGTAAGACAGGCGACATGAACACTGAAGCTTTCTTT. Translation: CASSKTGDMNTEAFF.

This clonotype was counted only a few times. The chain carries TRBV29-1 and TRBJ2-4; D gene unclear. In germline, CDR1 is SQVTM, CDR2 ANQGSEA. This CDR3 comprises 14 residues. DNA for the CDR3: TGCAGGTGGACCCTTCCGGTAGCCAAAAACATTCAGTACTTC. It encodes CRWTLPVAKNIQYF.

The V gene is TRBV4-2, the J gene TRBJ2-7; possibly TRBD1 or TRBD2 for D (6 bases each). Per germline, CDR1 LGHNA and CDR2 YNFKEQ. V lost 4 bases and J lost 4, with 14 bases in between. The CDR3 is 14 amino acids. The CDR3 DNA is TGTGCCAGCAGCCCGAGACAGGAGGGTTACGAGCAGTACTTC. Its protein is CASSPRQEGYEQYF.

This clonotype turned up a few times. The genes are TRBV6-1 and TRBJ1-5; D unresolved. Trimming took 7 bases from V and 5 from J, leaving 12 bases between them. In germline, CDR1 is MNHNS, CDR2 SASEGT. The length of the CDR3 is 13 residues. CDR3 in amino acids: CASTYTLDQPQHF. CDR3 bases: TGTGCCAGCACTTACACCTTAGATCAGCCCCAGCATTTT.

The chain carries TRBV15 and TRBJ2-7; 9 bases align to TRBD1. With V trimmed by 0 bases and J by 9 bases, 6 bases remained unmatched. Germline V gene data show CDR1 as LNHNV and CDR2 as YYDKDF (reference sequence). This CDR3 comprises 14 residues. The CDR3 nucleotides read TGTGCCACCAGCAGAGAATACAGGGGGCCGGGGCAGTACGTC. Residues: CATSREYRGPGQYV.

This clonotype was seen ten or more times. The chain links TRBV29-1 to TRBJ1-1, with unresolved D. The germline V and J ends were trimmed by 8 bases and 3 bases, with 10 bases remaining between them. Germline lookup yields CDR1 SQVTM and CDR2 ANQGSEA. This CDR3 is 11 amino acids long. The DNA for the CDR3 is TGCAGCTCCACAGTCTACACTGAAGCTTTCTTT. It specifies CSSTVYTEAFF.

This clonotype was detected many times. V usage is TRBV2 and J usage is TRBJ1-5; D not resolved. Between the trimmed V and J ends, which lost 2 bases and 7 bases, there was a span of 9 bases. The CDR3 runs 13 residues. Germline CDR1 is SNHLY and CDR2 is FYNNEI. DNA of the CDR3: TGTGCCAGCAGTGAATCTACGGTGCAGCCCCAGCATTTT. Translation gives CASSESTVQPQHF.

This clonotype was observed many times. The chain combines TRBV4-1 with TRBJ2-1; possible D gene TRBD1, 5 bases. CDR1 and CDR2 from the germline V gene are MGHRA and YSYEKL. CDR3 size: 15 residues. V was trimmed by 3 bases and J by 5 bases, leaving 14 bases between them. CDR3 amino acids: CASSHPLIRDNEQFF. CDR3 nucleotide sequence: TGCGCCAGCAGCCACCCCTTAATCAGGGACAATGAGCAGTTCTTC.

This clonotype was recorded at least ten times. The chain employs TRBV7-2 and TRBJ2-3; unclear D gene. V was trimmed by 7 bases and J by 1 base, leaving 9 bases between them. CDR1 and CDR2 from the germline V gene are SGHTA and FQGNSA. The CDR3 covers 13 residues. The CDR3 nucleotides read TGTGCCAGCACCCCTGGTCGCACAGATACGCAGTATTTT. As protein: CASTPGRTDTQYF. Full variable domain (missing parts from reference TRBV7-2 and TRBJ2-3): GAGVSQSPSNKVTEKGKDVELRCDPISGHTALYWYRQSLGQGLEFLIYFQGNSAPDKSGLPSDRFSAERTGGSVSTLTIQRTQQEDSAVYLCASTPGRTDTQYFGPGTRLTVL.

This clonotype occurred many times. The chain couples TRBV7-3 to TRBJ2-3; D is possibly TRBD1 (5 bases). The CDR3 is 14 amino acids. V was cut by 2 bases and J by 5 bases, with 11 bases left in between. The V gene's germline CDR1 is SGHTA and CDR2 FQGTGA. The CDR3 DNA follows: TGTGCCAGCAGCTTAGTAGGGGTCCGAGATACGCAGTATTTT. It specifies CASSLVGVRDTQYF.